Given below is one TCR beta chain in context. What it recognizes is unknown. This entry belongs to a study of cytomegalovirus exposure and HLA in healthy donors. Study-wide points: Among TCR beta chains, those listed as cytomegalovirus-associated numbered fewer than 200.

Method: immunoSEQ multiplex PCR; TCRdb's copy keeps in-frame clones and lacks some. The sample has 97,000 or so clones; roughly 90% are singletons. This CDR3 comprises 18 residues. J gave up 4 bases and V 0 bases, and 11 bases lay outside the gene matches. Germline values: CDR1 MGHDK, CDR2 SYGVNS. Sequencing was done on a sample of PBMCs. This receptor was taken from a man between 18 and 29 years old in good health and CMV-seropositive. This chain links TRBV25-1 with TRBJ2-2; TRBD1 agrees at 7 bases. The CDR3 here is CASSEYKQGPISTGELFF. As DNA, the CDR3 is TGTGCCAGCAGTGAATATAAACAGGGGCCTATAAGCACCGGGGAGCTGTTTTTT. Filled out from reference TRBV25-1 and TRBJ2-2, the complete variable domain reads EADIYQTPRYLVIGTGKKITLECSQTMGHDKMYWYQQDPGMELHLIHYSYGVNSTEKGDLSSESTVSRIRTEHFPLTLESARPSHTSQYLCASSEYKQGPISTGELFFGEGSRLTVL.